This T cell receptor (beta chain) derives from a study of shared clonotypes between healthy human individuals. Study-wide results and caveats: Among donors, clonotype sharing was expected to be affected by sequencing depth.

The V gene lost 0 bases and the J gene lost 5 bases, with 16 bases spanning the gap. The CDR3 is 16 amino acids. Germline CDR1 reads KGHSH; CDR2 reads LQKENI. With regard to this clone: Its specificity is not known.

The data were produced by immunoSEQ multiplex PCR, yet TCRdb's version contains in-frame clones alone and is incomplete. The sample yields roughly 2.6 million clones, over 85% seen once. The chain carries TRBV18 and TRBJ1-1; D might be TRBD1 (5 bases). The sequence came from a man younger than 30 in good health. The sample comprised naive CD4+ T cells sorted from blood. Subset in this sample: CD45RA+ positively selected. CDR3 loop: CASSPPGRQRGTEAFF. In nucleotides, the CDR3 is TGTGCCAGCTCACCACCGGGACGGCAGCGAGGGACTGAAGCTTTCTTT.